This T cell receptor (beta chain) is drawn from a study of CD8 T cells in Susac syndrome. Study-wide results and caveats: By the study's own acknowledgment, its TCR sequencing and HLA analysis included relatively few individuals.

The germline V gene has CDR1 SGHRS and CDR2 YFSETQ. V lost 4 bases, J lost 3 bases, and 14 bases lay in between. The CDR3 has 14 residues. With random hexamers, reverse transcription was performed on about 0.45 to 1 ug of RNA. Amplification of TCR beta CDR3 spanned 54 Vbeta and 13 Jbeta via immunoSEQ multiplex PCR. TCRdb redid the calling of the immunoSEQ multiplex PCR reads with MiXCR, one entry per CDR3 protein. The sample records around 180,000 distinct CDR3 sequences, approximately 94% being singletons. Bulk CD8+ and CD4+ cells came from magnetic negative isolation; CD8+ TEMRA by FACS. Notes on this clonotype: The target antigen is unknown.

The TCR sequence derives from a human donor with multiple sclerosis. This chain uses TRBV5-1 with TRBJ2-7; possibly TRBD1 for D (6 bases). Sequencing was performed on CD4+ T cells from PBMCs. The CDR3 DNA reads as TGCGCCAGCAGCCTACAGGGAATGGGCTACGAGCAGTACTTC. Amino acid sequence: CASSLQGMGYEQYF.